What follows describes a single T cell receptor beta chain. The target antigen is unknown. Data came from immunoSEQ multiplex PCR; TCRdb stores just in-frame clones and leaves some out. The repertoire holds 9,000 to 13,000 clones, with approximately 72% as singletons. This entry comes from a study of early stage breast cancer tumors. Study-level background: Of around 15 invasive breast tumors, about a dozen were hormone receptor-positive, HER2-negative. Seven to nine ER+/PR+/HER2- tumors were invasive ductal; a few were invasive lobular.

Findings of the study overall: Chain pairing and CD4, CD8 or FOXP3 expression were not captured. Commonly generated sequences made up most enriched TCRB sequences shared between patients.

The receptor's source is a person aged 65-85 years with breast cancer. Source material: breast tumor tissue.

CDR3 amino acids: CAAKGSSYEQYF. The CDR3 nucleotides read TGTGCCGCAAAAGGGAGCTCCTACGAGCAGTACTTC. V and J are TRBV28 and TRBJ2-7; D might be TRBD2 (5 bases). Germline V gene data show CDR1 as MDHEN and CDR2 as SYDVKM. V was pared by 11 bases and J by 0 bases, with 11 bases between. The CDR3 is 12 residues long. The full variable domain, rest sourced from reference TRBV28 and TRBJ2-7, is DVKVTQSSRYLVKRTGEKVFLECVQDMDHENMFWYRQDPGLGLRLIYFSYDVKMKEKGDIPEGYSVSREKKERFSLILESASTNQTSMYLCAAKGSSYEQYFGPGTRLTVT.